This is a list of T cell receptor beta chains from one sample in a study of CD8+ T cells in alopecia areata. The table came from immunoSEQ multiplex PCR; TCRdb's copy has only in-frame clones and leaves some out. The sample shows roughly 99,000 clones, roughly 84% of them seen only once. The specimen was CD8+ T cells sorted from blood, collected at week 24, from a patient treated with tofacitinib. These receptors were obtained from a human donor with alopecia areata. Both conserved end residues are part of each CDR3. The D gene is left open where the match is weak. Size is omitted from some rows. Given values are once, few, many or a class for expanded clones.

cdr3_nt: TGCAGCGTAGCGACGGATTTAACTAACTATGGCTACACCTTC; cdr3_aa: CSVATDLTNYGYTF; j_call: TRBJ1-2; d_call: NA; v_call: TRBV29-1; clone_size: NA; cdr3_length: 14
cdr3_nt: TGTGCTAGTTCTGATTTAGGCGAGCAGTACTTC; cdr3_aa: CASSDLGEQYF; j_call: TRBJ2-7; d_call: NA; v_call: TRBV12-5; clone_size: NA; cdr3_length: 11
cdr3_nt: TGTGCCAGCAGTTTAACCCCCAGAGCCCTCTACGAGCAGTACTTC; cdr3_aa: CASSLTPRALYEQYF; j_call: TRBJ2-7; d_call: NA; v_call: TRBV27; clone_size: NA; cdr3_length: 15
cdr3_nt: TGTGCCTGGAGTGAAGATAACGGGGGAACAGATACGCAGTATTTT; cdr3_aa: CAWSEDNGGTDTQYF; j_call: TRBJ2-3; d_call: NA; v_call: TRBV30; clone_size: NA; cdr3_length: 15
cdr3_nt: TGTGCCAGCAGTCGGTCTTATGTCACAGATACGCAGTATTTT; cdr3_aa: CASSRSYVTDTQYF; j_call: TRBJ2-3; d_call: NA; v_call: TRBV6-5; clone_size: NA; cdr3_length: 14
cdr3_nt: TGTGCCAGCAGTTTAAGCGGGGGGAGCTCCTACAATGAGCAGTTCTTC; cdr3_aa: CASSLSGGSSYNEQFF; j_call: TRBJ2-1; d_call: TRBD2; v_call: TRBV6-5; clone_size: once; cdr3_length: 16
cdr3_nt: TGTGCCAGCAGCTTATTGGGGGAGACCCAGTACTTC; cdr3_aa: CASSLLGETQYF; j_call: TRBJ2-5; d_call: NA; v_call: TRBV11-2; clone_size: once; cdr3_length: 12
cdr3_nt: TGTGCTAGTGGTTTTACTGCCGGGACAGGGATGGAGACCCAGTACTTC; cdr3_aa: CASGFTAGTGMETQYF; j_call: TRBJ2-5; d_call: TRBD1; v_call: TRBV12-5; clone_size: NA; cdr3_length: 16
cdr3_nt: TGTGCCAGCAGTGAGGAGGGGAGGGGCACAGATACGCAGTATTTT; cdr3_aa: CASSEEGRGTDTQYF; j_call: TRBJ2-3; d_call: TRBD2; v_call: TRBV2; clone_size: NA; cdr3_length: 15
cdr3_nt: TGCGCCAGCAGCCAAGATTATCGGACAGAGCAGTTCTTC; cdr3_aa: CASSQDYRTEQFF; j_call: TRBJ2-1; d_call: NA; v_call: TRBV4-3; clone_size: NA; cdr3_length: 13
cdr3_nt: TGCGCCAGCAGCCAGGCGGTGGGGGGAGGCTACACCTTC; cdr3_aa: CASSQAVGGGYTF; j_call: TRBJ1-2; d_call: NA; v_call: TRBV4-1; clone_size: NA; cdr3_length: 13
cdr3_nt: TGTGCCAGCAGCTTGGCCGGGGGGGACCTCACAGATACGCAGTATTTT; cdr3_aa: CASSLAGGDLTDTQYF; j_call: TRBJ2-3; d_call: TRBD2; v_call: TRBV5-4; clone_size: NA; cdr3_length: 16
cdr3_nt: TGTGCCAGCAGCCGTTTGGGTCCCGAGGCGATTAACACCGGGGAGCTGTTTTTT; cdr3_aa: CASSRLGPEAINTGELFF; j_call: TRBJ2-2; d_call: NA; v_call: TRBV4-2; clone_size: NA; cdr3_length: 18
cdr3_nt: TGTGCCAGCAGCTCGGGGACAGGGAATGAAAAACTGTTTTTT; cdr3_aa: CASSSGTGNEKLFF; j_call: TRBJ1-4; d_call: TRBD1; v_call: TRBV5-6; clone_size: NA; cdr3_length: 14
cdr3_nt: TGTGCCAGCAAGCCCGACAAGTACAATGAGCAGTTCTTC; cdr3_aa: CASKPDKYNEQFF; j_call: TRBJ2-1; d_call: NA; v_call: TRBV6-6; clone_size: NA; cdr3_length: 13
cdr3_nt: TGTGCCAGCAGCCACTTCAGACAGGGCCTCACAGATACGCAGTATTTT; cdr3_aa: CASSHFRQGLTDTQYF; j_call: TRBJ2-3; d_call: TRBD1; v_call: TRBV4-2; clone_size: NA; cdr3_length: 16
cdr3_nt: TGCGCCAGCAGCCCGGGGCCGATCCTCACAGATACGCAGTATTTT; cdr3_aa: CASSPGPILTDTQYF; j_call: TRBJ2-3; d_call: NA; v_call: TRBV5-1; clone_size: NA; cdr3_length: 15
cdr3_nt: TGCAGCGTTGTCTCAGGGGACCATTACGAGCAGTACTTC; cdr3_aa: CSVVSGDHYEQYF; j_call: TRBJ2-7; d_call: NA; v_call: TRBV29-1; clone_size: NA; cdr3_length: 13
cdr3_nt: TGTGCCAGCAGCGAGACAGATACGCAGTATTTT; cdr3_aa: CASSETDTQYF; j_call: TRBJ2-3; d_call: NA; v_call: TRBV9; clone_size: NA; cdr3_length: 11
cdr3_nt: TGTGCCAGCAGCTCCCCAATGGAAGAGACCCAGTACTTC; cdr3_aa: CASSSPMEETQYF; j_call: TRBJ2-5; d_call: NA; v_call: TRBV7-8; clone_size: NA; cdr3_length: 13
cdr3_nt: TGTGCCAGCAGCCAAGGGACTAGCGGGAGGATGCCCCAGTACTTC; cdr3_aa: CASSQGTSGRMPQYF; j_call: TRBJ2-5; d_call: TRBD2; v_call: TRBV4-2; clone_size: NA; cdr3_length: 15
cdr3_nt: TGTGCCAGTAGTCCGACCCCGACAGGGAATCAGCCCCAGCATTTT; cdr3_aa: CASSPTPTGNQPQHF; j_call: TRBJ1-5; d_call: TRBD1; v_call: TRBV19; clone_size: NA; cdr3_length: 15
cdr3_nt: TGCAGCGTTGAATATACAGGAGGACAGGGGCCAGGTCGTAGCAATCAGCCCCAGCATTTT; cdr3_aa: CSVEYTGGQGPGRSNQPQHF; j_call: TRBJ1-5; d_call: TRBD1; v_call: TRBV29-1; clone_size: few; cdr3_length: 20
cdr3_nt: TGTGCCAGCAGTGCCGAGGCGGACGATTCCTACGAGCAGTACTTC; cdr3_aa: CASSAEADDSYEQYF; j_call: TRBJ2-7; d_call: NA; v_call: TRBV7-9; clone_size: NA; cdr3_length: 15
cdr3_nt: TGTGCCAGCAGTTGGACAGGGTCCCAACCCGAGCAGTACTTC; cdr3_aa: CASSWTGSQPEQYF; j_call: TRBJ2-7; d_call: TRBD1; v_call: TRBV2; clone_size: NA; cdr3_length: 14